This record covers a single T cell receptor (beta chain). Generated by immunoSEQ multiplex PCR, the TCRdb table keeps only in-frame clones and is missing some. The repertoire holds under 400,000 clones, almost 90% seen once, with roughly 2.9% in the top ten. The CDR3 sequence is 14 residues long. Looked up from germline, CDR1 is SGHNT and CDR2 is YENEEA. Trimming cost V 2 bases and J 6 bases; bases outside gene matches: 4. This entry comes from a study of blood T cell repertoires in COVID-19. This clonotype was sampled from a woman aged 25-40 years with COVID-19, enrolled during active disease. The rearrangement uses TRBV11-3 and TRBJ2-1; TRBD1 matches 7 bases. The sample comprised peripheral blood. For the CDR3, the DNA is TGTGCCAGCAGCTTAAGGGCAGGGGGCAATGAGCAGTTCTTC. This sequence encodes CASSLRAGGNEQFF.